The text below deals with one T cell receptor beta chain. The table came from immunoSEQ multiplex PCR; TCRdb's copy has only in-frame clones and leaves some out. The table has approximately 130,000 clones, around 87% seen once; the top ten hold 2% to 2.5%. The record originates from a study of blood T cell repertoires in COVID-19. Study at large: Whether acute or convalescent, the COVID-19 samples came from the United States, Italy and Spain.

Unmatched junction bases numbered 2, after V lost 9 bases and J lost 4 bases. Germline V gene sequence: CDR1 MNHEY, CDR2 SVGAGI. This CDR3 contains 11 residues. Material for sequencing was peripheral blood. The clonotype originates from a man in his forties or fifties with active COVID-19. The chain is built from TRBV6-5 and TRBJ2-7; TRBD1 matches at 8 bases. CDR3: CASRQGYEQYF. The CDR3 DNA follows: TGTGCCAGTCGACAGGGGTACGAGCAGTACTTC.